This TCR beta chain was sequenced during a study of T-cell reconstitution after alpha-beta-depleted transplantation in children (dated by TCRdb to about 2016). Regarding the research as a whole: T-cell immune reconstitution after TCRalphabeta/CD19-depleted allogeneic hematopoietic cell transplantation in children was quantitatively tracked in the study by means of TCR repertoire profiling.

The germline V end is reduced by 5 bases and the J end by 0 bases; junction bases left unmatched: 13. The germline V gene (reference sequence) sets CDR1 to SGHAT and CDR2 to FQDESV. There are 19 amino acids in the CDR3, from cysteine to phenylalanine inclusive. Of all the DNA, just the CDR3 is kept, 57 bases in frame from base 1. Sample treatment or condition, as interpreted from the label and publication: allogeneic hematopoietic cell transplantation with graft depleted of TCRalphabeta T cells and CD19 B cells. The transplant recipients were children given TCRalphabeta/CD19-depleted allogeneic hematopoietic cell grafts. The investigation overall reported the following: The apparently early alphabetaT-cell count recovery about two months after transplant was reportedly dependent on only several hundred rapidly expanded clones derived from non-depleted graft cells. In some patients, the high TCRbeta diversity seen at day 60 was put down to recipient T cells and intrathymic progenitors that had survived conditioning. Over subsequent months, a decline in hyperexpanded clone frequencies was noted, and after one year, T-cell counts and TCRbeta diversity were mostly ascribed to newly produced T cells.

Libraries came from PCR. TCRdb records Illumina HiSeq 2500 as the sequencer. Molecular barcoding was employed in the preparation of TCR libraries, with unique molecular identifiers being used to normalize TCRbeta repertoire quantification. The raw public data were reprocessed by TCRdb itself: fastp quality trimming at Q25, MiXCR clonotype calling, in-frame beta chains only. One record per CDR3 amino acid sequence lists the most common genes and DNA. The sample includes roughly 500,000 distinct CDR3 sequences, with about 10% observed a single time. The leading ten clones occupy around 2.2% of the sample. This clonotype was seen a single time. What this receptor recognizes is not known. Base qualities are not at hand, and no much larger clone is one base apart. On its own, one read is weak support.

The receptor's source is a child aged 2-9 years with inherited bone marrow failure, due to receive a stem cell transplant. The rearrangement joined TRBV11-1 to TRBJ2-6, with 7 bases aligning to TRBD1. This specimen consisted of PBMCs, obtained before TCRalphabeta/CD19-depleted stem cell transplant. The encoded CDR3 is CASSAVRGRRYSGANVLTF. The sequenced DNA is TGTGCCAGCAGCGCTGTAAGGGGGCGCCGCTACTCTGGGGCCAACGTCCTGACTTTC.